A single sample is the source of the 28 T cell receptor beta chains below, sequenced in a study of Ad26.COV2.S vaccination and SARS-CoV-2 variants. Specified treatment: some 19 received Ad26.COV2.S at low or high dose, single or two shots; 5 received placebo; per-sample allocation not given. Sample collection was performed on day 63 after the first vaccine or placebo injection. Using immunoSEQ multiplex PCR, the repertoire was profiled, and TCRdb retains in-frame clones only, with some absent. The sample lists under 550,000 clones; more than 80% were seen once. The sequencing here drew on peripheral blood, taken in a trial of Ad26.COV2.S vaccine versus placebo. Every receptor here comes from a person between 18 and 65 years old who received the Ad26.COV2.S COVID-19 vaccine or a placebo.

The chain carries TRBV3-1 (or the pseudogene TRBV3-2) and TRBJ2-1, with TRBD2 matching 14 bases. The CDR3 has 15 amino acids. The junction had 6 bases not matched to a gene; V was cut back by 4 bases and J by 10 bases. Germline V gene data show CDR1 as LGHDT and CDR2 as YNNKEL (reference sequence). CDR3 in DNA: TGTGCCAGCAGCCTAACCGGGACTAGCGGGAGAGAGCAGTTCTTC. Translation gives CASSLTGTSGREQFF.

A remark on this clone: Other DNA variants within this sample encode the same CDR3. The chain links TRBV9 to TRBJ1-3; D is undetermined. V lost 0 bases to trimming and J lost 0 bases, with 4 bases between them. The germline CDR1 and CDR2 sequences are SGDLS and YYNGEE. The length of the CDR3 is 14 residues. The DNA for the CDR3 is TGTGCCAGCAGCGTAGCGGGCTCTGGAAACACCATATATTTT. Translation: CASSVAGSGNTIYF.

The rearrangement uses TRBV18 and TRBJ2-2; 8 bases are a match to TRBD2. The germline V gene has CDR1 KGHSH and CDR2 LQKENI. Trimming at V came to 6 bases and at J to 4 bases, leaving 10 bases not matched to a gene. This CDR3 contains 16 residues. CDR3 nucleotides: TGTGCCAGCTCCGGGGCTAGCGGGCCCACCACCGGGGAGCTGTTTTTT. It codes for CASSGASGPTTGELFF. Complete variable domain (other parts from reference TRBV18 and TRBJ2-2): NAGVMQNPRHLVRRRGQEARLRCSPMKGHSHVYWYRQLPEEGLKFMVYLQKENIIDESGMPKERFSAEFPKEGPSILRIQQVVRGDSAAYFCASSGASGPTTGELFFGEGSRLTVL.

The J gene is TRBJ1-1, the V gene TRBV5-1; 7 bases fit TRBD1. The CDR3 covers 16 residues. The ends lost 4 bases at V and 0 bases at J; junction bases unmatched: 9. CDR1 and CDR2 (germline): SGHRS, YFSETQ. CDR3 sequence (DNA): TGCGCCAGCAGCCCGGGACAGAGCATCATGAACACTGAAGCTTTCTTT. Its translation is CASSPGQSIMNTEAFF.

The J gene is TRBJ2-2, the V gene TRBV3-1 (or the pseudogene TRBV3-2); 7 bases line up with TRBD2. CDR1 is LGHDT and CDR2 is YNNKEL in the germline V gene (reference sequence). Trimming cost V 1 base and J 7 bases; bases outside gene matches: 6. The length of the CDR3 is 15 residues. The CDR3: CASSQVLASIGELFF. DNA for the CDR3: TGTGCCAGCAGCCAAGTACTAGCGTCTATCGGGGAGCTGTTTTTT.

V and J are TRBV6-1 and TRBJ2-7; 8 nucleotides align to TRBD2. The J segment lost 2 bases and the V segment lost 3 bases, leaving 6 bases of the junction unmatched. The germline CDR1 and CDR2 sequences are MNHNS and SASEGT. CDR3 length equals 15 residues. CDR3 in DNA: TGTGCCAGCAGTGACCGTTTACTAGCGGCCTACGAGCAGTACTTC. Residues: CASSDRLLAAYEQYF.

The chain uses TRBV29-1 and TRBJ2-7; maybe TRBD1 (5 bases). This CDR3 region has 12 residues. Trimming removed 1 base at V and 5 bases at J, with 9 bases between. Germline V gene sequence: CDR1 SQVTM, CDR2 ANQGSEA. CDR3 in DNA: TGCAGCGTTGAAGGGGCAGGGCACGAGCAGTACTTC. Protein: CSVEGAGHEQYF.

This chain uses TRBV28 with TRBJ2-1, with 10 bases that match TRBD1. V was pared by 7 bases and J by 7 bases, with 10 bases of the junction left unmatched. Germline CDR1 is MDHEN and CDR2 is SYDVKM. This CDR3 has 15 residues. The CDR3 region has the DNA TGTGCCAGCACCAGGGGGGACAGGGGTGGGAATGAGCAGTTCTTC. Translating it yields CASTRGDRGGNEQFF. Supplemented by reference TRBV28 and TRBJ2-1, the full variable domain reads DVKVTQSSRYLVKRTGEKVFLECVQDMDHENMFWYRQDPGLGLRLIYFSYDVKMKEKGDIPEGYSVSREKKERFSLILESASTNQTSMYLCASTRGDRGGNEQFFGPGTRLTVL.

Here the CDR3 reads CASSSPRGTDTQYF. CDR3 sequence (DNA): TGTGCCAGCAGCTCTCCGAGGGGCACAGATACGCAGTATTTT. The gene calls are TRBV7-9 and TRBJ2-3; possibly TRBD2 for D (5 bases). V was shortened by 4 bases and J by 1 base, with 9 bases between the two germline ends. CDR1 is SEHNR, CDR2 FQNEAQ, per germline (reference sequence). The CDR3 length is 14 residues.

CDR3 in amino acids: CSVTGGMNEKLFF. The CDR3 coding sequence is TGCAGCGTGACAGGGGGCATGAATGAAAAACTGTTTTTT. The chain employs TRBV29-1 and TRBJ1-4; TRBD1 aligns across 10 bases. This CDR3 has 13 residues. Germline lookup yields CDR1 SQVTM and CDR2 ANQGSEA. The ends lost 6 bases at V and 5 bases at J; junction bases unmatched: 3.

The chain carries TRBV18 and TRBJ1-3; TRBD1 might be the D (5 bases). This CDR3 region has 16 residues. V lost 0 bases and J lost 0, with 9 bases in between. CDR1 KGHSH and CDR2 LQKENI come from the germline V gene. The CDR3 protein is CASSPPGPGSGNTIYF. The CDR3 coding sequence is TGTGCCAGCTCACCACCGGGACCCGGCTCTGGAAACACCATATATTTT.

The chain has TRBV27 and TRBJ1-5; TRBD1 matches 8 bases. J was trimmed by 7 bases and V by 5 bases; bases with no gene match: 10. In germline, CDR1 is MNHEY, CDR2 SMNVEV (reference sequence). The CDR3 spans 15 residues. The CDR3 reads CASSADRGGYQPQHF. The CDR3 DNA sequence: TGTGCCAGCAGTGCCGACAGGGGAGGGTACCAGCCCCAGCATTTT.

The chain combines TRBV2 with TRBJ2-7, with D unresolved. Germline assignment: CDR1 SNHLY and CDR2 FYNNEI. With 2 bases removed from V and 0 bases from J, the gap between germline ends came to 5 bases. The CDR3 is 13 residues long. CDR3 amino acids: CASSESYSYEQYF. CDR3 nucleotide sequence: TGTGCCAGCAGTGAAAGTTACTCCTACGAGCAGTACTTC.

The chain recombines TRBV9 with TRBJ2-3; D gene unclear. CDR1 is SGDLS, CDR2 YYNGEE, per germline. The CDR3 consists of 13 residues. V was shortened by 5 bases and J by 7 bases, with 14 bases between the two germline ends. CDR3 in amino acids: CASSALGENTQYF. DNA for the CDR3: TGTGCCAGCAGTGCCCTGGGCGAGAATACGCAGTATTTT.

V and J are TRBV20-1 and TRBJ2-1; D might be TRBD2 (6 bases). This CDR3 is built from 15 residues. Germline values: CDR1 DFQATT, CDR2 SNEGSKA (reference sequence). V dropped 3 bases and J dropped 8 bases, with 20 bases sitting between them. The CDR3 sequence: CSASLPGVGFDEQFF. Written as DNA, the CDR3 is TGCAGTGCTAGTCTTCCGGGAGTGGGATTTGATGAGCAGTTCTTC.

The CDR3 DNA reads as TGTGCCAGCAGAGAGGTAGCGAACACTGAAGCTTTCTTT. Protein sequence: CASREVANTEAFF. The chain carries TRBV2 and TRBJ1-1, with no clear D. This CDR3 has 13 residues. Per germline, CDR1 SNHLY and CDR2 FYNNEI. Trimming left V 6 bases short and J 1 base short, with 9 bases between.

V is TRBV27 and J is TRBJ2-7, with 8 bases that match TRBD2. V lost 3 bases and J lost 4; bases outside the gene matches: 8. Looked up from germline, CDR1 is MNHEY and CDR2 is SMNVEV (reference sequence). The CDR3 extends over 15 amino acids. CDR3: CASSLSGLDIYEQYF. The CDR3, as DNA: TGTGCCAGCAGTTTGTCGGGACTAGACATTTACGAGCAGTACTTC.

The chain is built from TRBV29-1 and TRBJ2-1; possibly TRBD2 for D (5 bases). V lost 0 bases, J lost 2 bases, and 14 bases lay in between. The CDR3 covers 16 residues. From germline, CDR1 is SQVTM and CDR2 ANQGSEA. The CDR3 DNA is TGCAGCGTTGAAGATCGGTTAGCGAAAACCTACAATGAGCAGTTCTTC. This codes for CSVEDRLAKTYNEQFF.

The J gene is TRBJ2-1, the V gene TRBV5-5; D not resolved. This CDR3 is built from 13 residues. Between the trimmed V and J ends, which lost 6 bases and 0 bases, there was a span of 7 bases. In germline, CDR1 is SGHKS, CDR2 YYEKEE (reference sequence). The CDR3 region is CASTPSSYNEQFF. In DNA form, the CDR3 reads TGTGCCAGCACCCCGAGCTCCTACAATGAGCAGTTCTTC.

V is TRBV5-4 and J is TRBJ2-6; D is ambiguous. The CDR3 sequence is 15 residues long. V was cut by 2 bases and J by 0 bases, with 6 bases left in between. The germline V gene encodes CDR1 SGHNT and CDR2 YYREEE (reference sequence). The CDR3 DNA reads TGTGCCAGCAGCTTCTTAAACTCTGGGGCCAACGTCCTGACTTTC. Its translation: CASSFLNSGANVLTF.

The sample holds a few counts of this clone. Other DNA sequences from this sample encode an identical CDR3 as well. The rearrangement joins TRBV18 to TRBJ1-5; D possibly corresponds to TRBD1 (5 bases). The germline V and J ends were trimmed by 4 bases and 0 bases, with 7 bases remaining between them. Germline assignment: CDR1 KGHSH and CDR2 LQKENI. The CDR3 totals 14 residues. CDR3 nucleotide sequence: TGTGCCAGCTCACAACAGGATAGCAATCAGCCCCAGCATTTT. This translates into CASSQQDSNQPQHF.

The genes are TRBV6-1 and TRBJ1-2, with 8 bases matching TRBD1. CDR3 length: 16 residues. After removal of 2 bases from V and 5 bases from J, the junction contained 10 bases not matched to a gene. Germline CDR1 MNHNS, CDR2 SASEGT. The CDR3 spells CASSERAGGDRYGYTF. CDR3 in DNA: TGTGCCAGCAGTGAAAGGGCAGGGGGCGATCGATATGGCTACACCTTC.

CDR3 amino acids: CASVPAGLARTDTQYF. In DNA form, the CDR3 reads TGTGCCAGCGTACCTGCAGGACTAGCGCGCACAGATACGCAGTATTTT. The J gene is TRBJ2-3, the V gene TRBV27, with 9 bases that match TRBD2. The CDR3 has 16 residues. V shed 8 bases and J 1 base; nucleotides not matched to a gene: 10. CDR1 and CDR2 from the germline V gene are MNHEY and SMNVEV (reference sequence).

This chain connects TRBV6-5 to TRBJ2-2, with TRBD1 as a possible D gene (5 bases). Germline V gene lookup returns CDR1 MNHEY and CDR2 SVGAGI. There are 14 residues in the CDR3. Trimming left V 8 bases short and J 7 bases short, with 17 bases between. CDR3 DNA sequence: TGTGCCAGCCATAATTTGGGGCAGGTCGGGGAGCTGTTTTTT. It is translated as CASHNLGQVGELFF.

The chain recombines TRBV7-2 with TRBJ2-3; D not certain. Germline V gene sequence: CDR1 SGHTA, CDR2 FQGNSA. V lost 5 bases to trimming and J lost 7 bases, with 10 bases between them. The CDR3 totals 12 residues. The CDR3: CASSHTRNTQYF. The CDR3 coding sequence is TGTGCCAGCAGCCATACGAGGAATACGCAGTATTTT.

This clone is a singleton in its sample. The chain has TRBV6-5 and TRBJ2-1, with TRBD1 identical over 11 bases. CDR1 MNHEY and CDR2 SVGAGI come from the germline V gene. Losses at the gene ends were 6 bases for V and 4 bases for J; bases not matched to a gene: 5. The CDR3 is 15 amino acids. CDR3 protein: CASSGQGAAYNEQFF. The CDR3 DNA is TGTGCCAGCAGCGGACAGGGGGCGGCTTACAATGAGCAGTTCTTC.

The chain recombines TRBV11-3 with TRBJ1-3, with a tentative D call TRBD1 (5 bases). Looked up from germline, CDR1 is SGHNT and CDR2 is YENEEA. The CDR3 spans 16 residues. V was pared by 0 bases and J by 2 bases, with 11 bases between. This CDR3 reads CASSLDPWGAGNTIYF. In DNA, the CDR3 is TGTGCCAGCAGCTTAGATCCATGGGGGGCTGGAAACACCATATATTTT.

This sequence joins TRBV11-2 and TRBJ2-7; D remains unclear. V was trimmed by 1 base and J by 6 bases, leaving 10 bases between them. Germline lookup yields CDR1 SGHAT and CDR2 FQNNGV. The CDR3 is 13 residues long. For the CDR3, the DNA is TGTGCCAGCAGCTTAGCAGGCCAAGGCGAGCAGTACTTC. Translated: CASSLAGQGEQYF.